This T cell receptor beta chain appears in the sequencing data of a study of blood T cell repertoires in COVID-19. Measured with immunoSEQ multiplex PCR; TCRdb has only the in-frame clones, and not every one. The repertoire holds 45,000 to 70,000 clones, 81% seen once, with approximately 30% in the top ten. This CDR3 has 12 residues. Trimming removed 6 bases from V and 7 bases from J, with 12 bases in between. This chain connects TRBV12-3 or TRBV12-4 to TRBJ1-2; D is perhaps TRBD1 (5 bases). This TCR was sampled from a woman over 75 with active or convalescent COVID-19. The sample was peripheral blood. The CDR3 DNA reads as TGTGCCAGCAGACTTCCAGGGTCTGGCTACACCTTC. Translating gives CASRLPGSGYTF.